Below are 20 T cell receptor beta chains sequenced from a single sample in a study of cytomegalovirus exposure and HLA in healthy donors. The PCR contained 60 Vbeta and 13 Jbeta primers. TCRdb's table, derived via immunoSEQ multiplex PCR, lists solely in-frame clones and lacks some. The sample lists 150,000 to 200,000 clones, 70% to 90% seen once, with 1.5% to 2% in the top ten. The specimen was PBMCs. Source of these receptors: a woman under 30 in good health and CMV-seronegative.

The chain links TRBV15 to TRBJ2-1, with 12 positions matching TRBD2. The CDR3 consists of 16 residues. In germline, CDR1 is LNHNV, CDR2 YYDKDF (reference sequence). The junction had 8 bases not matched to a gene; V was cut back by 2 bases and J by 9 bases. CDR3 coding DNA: TGTGCCACCAGCAGACGGACTAGCGGGACTTCCGGTGAGCAGTTCTTC. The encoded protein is CATSRRTSGTSGEQFF.

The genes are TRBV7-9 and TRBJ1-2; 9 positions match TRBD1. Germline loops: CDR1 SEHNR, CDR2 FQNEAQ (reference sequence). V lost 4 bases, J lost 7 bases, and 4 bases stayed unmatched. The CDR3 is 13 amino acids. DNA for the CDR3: TGTGCCAGCAGCTCGGGACAGGGAGGTGGCTACACCTTC. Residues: CASSSGQGGGYTF. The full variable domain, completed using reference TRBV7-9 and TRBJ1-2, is DTGVSQNPRHKITKRGQNVTFRCDPISEHNRLYWYRQTLGQGPEFLTYFQNEAQLEKSRLLSDRFSAERPKGSFSTLEIQRTEQGDSAMYLCASSSGQGGGYTFGSGTRLTVV.

CDR3 in DNA: TGTGCCAGCAGCCTAGGACAGACGACTAATGAAAAACTGTTTTTT. Translating gives CASSLGQTTNEKLFF. The rearrangement uses TRBV7-9 and TRBJ1-4; the D gene is possibly TRBD1 (6 bases). The CDR3 is made up of 15 amino acids. The germline V gene encodes CDR1 SEHNR and CDR2 FQNEAQ (reference sequence). V was trimmed by 5 bases and J by 2 bases, leaving 12 bases between them.

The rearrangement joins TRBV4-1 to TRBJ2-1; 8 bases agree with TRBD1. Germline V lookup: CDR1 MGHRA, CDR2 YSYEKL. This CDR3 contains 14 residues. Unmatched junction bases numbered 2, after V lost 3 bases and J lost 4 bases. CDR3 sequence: CASSHQGAYNEQFF. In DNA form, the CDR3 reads TGCGCCAGCAGCCATCAGGGGGCATACAATGAGCAGTTCTTC.

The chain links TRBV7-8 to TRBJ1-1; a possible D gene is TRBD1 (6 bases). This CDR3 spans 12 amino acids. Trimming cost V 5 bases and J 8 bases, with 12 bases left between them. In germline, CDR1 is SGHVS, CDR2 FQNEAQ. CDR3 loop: CASSPHRAEAFF. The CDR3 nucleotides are TGTGCCAGCAGCCCGCACAGGGCAGAAGCTTTCTTT.

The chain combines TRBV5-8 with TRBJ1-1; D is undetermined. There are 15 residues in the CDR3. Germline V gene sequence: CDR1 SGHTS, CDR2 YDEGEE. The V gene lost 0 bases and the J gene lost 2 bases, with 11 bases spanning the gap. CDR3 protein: CASSLVTGHNTEAFF. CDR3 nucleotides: TGTGCCAGCAGCTTGGTGACGGGTCATAACACTGAAGCTTTCTTT. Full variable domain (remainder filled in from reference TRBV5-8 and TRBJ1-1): EAGVTQSPTHLIKTRGQQATLRCSPISGHTSVYWYQQALGLGLQFLLWYDEGEERNRGNFPPRFSGRQFPNYSSELNVNALELEDSALYLCASSLVTGHNTEAFFGQGTRLTVV.

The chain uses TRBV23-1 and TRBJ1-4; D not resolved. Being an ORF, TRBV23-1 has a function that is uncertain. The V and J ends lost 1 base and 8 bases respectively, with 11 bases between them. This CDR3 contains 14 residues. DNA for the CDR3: TGCGCCAGCAGTCAATTCTTCGCCGGGGAAAAACTGTTTTTT. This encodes CASSQFFAGEKLFF.

CDR3 sequence reads: CASSQDSGTAGRETQYF. The CDR3 nucleotides are TGTGCCAGCAGCCAAGATAGCGGGACAGCCGGGCGGGAGACCCAGTACTTC. The rearrangement uses TRBV14 and TRBJ2-5, with D possibly TRBD2 on 8 matching bases. CDR1 is SGHDN, CDR2 FVKESK, per germline. The CDR3 totals 17 residues. V lost 0 bases and J lost 5, with 19 bases in between.

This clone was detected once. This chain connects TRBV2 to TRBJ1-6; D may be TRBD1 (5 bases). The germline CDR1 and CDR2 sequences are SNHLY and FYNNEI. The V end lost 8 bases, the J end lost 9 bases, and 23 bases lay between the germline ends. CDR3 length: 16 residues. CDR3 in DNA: TGTGCCAGCGGCCCTGAGGGAGGCAGGGTAGGTTCACCCCTCCACTTT. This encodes CASGPEGGRVGSPLHF. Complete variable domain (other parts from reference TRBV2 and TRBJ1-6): EPEVTQTPSHQVTQMGQEVILRCVPISNHLYFYWYRQILGQKVEFLVSFYNNEISEKSEIFDDQFSVERPDGSNFTLKIRSTKLEDSAMYFCASGPEGGRVGSPLHFGNGTRLTVT.

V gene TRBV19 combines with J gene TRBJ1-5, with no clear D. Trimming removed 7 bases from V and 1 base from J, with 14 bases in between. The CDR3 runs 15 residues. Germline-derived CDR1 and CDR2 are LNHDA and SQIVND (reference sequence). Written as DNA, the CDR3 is TGTGCCAGTACCCCGACTGATGGGAGCAATCAGCCCCAGCATTTT. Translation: CASTPTDGSNQPQHF.

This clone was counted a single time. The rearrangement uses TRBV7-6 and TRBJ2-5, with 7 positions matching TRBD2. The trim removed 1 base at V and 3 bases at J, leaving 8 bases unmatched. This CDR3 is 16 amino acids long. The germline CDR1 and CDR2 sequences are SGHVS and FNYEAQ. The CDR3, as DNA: TGTGCCAGCAGCTTAGTACCGGCGGGAGAGGAAGAGACCCAGTACTTC. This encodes CASSLVPAGEEETQYF.

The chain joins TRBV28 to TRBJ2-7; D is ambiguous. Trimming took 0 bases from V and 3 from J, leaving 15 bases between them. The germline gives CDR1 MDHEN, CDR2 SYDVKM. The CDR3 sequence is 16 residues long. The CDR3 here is CASSLWGSLSNYEQYF. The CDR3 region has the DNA TGTGCCAGCAGTTTATGGGGCAGCCTTTCTAACTACGAGCAGTACTTC.

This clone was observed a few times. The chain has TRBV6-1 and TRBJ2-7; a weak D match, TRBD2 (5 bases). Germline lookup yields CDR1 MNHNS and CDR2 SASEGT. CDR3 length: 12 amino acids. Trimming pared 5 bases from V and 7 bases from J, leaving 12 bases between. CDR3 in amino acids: CASSKDFREQYF. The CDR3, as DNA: TGTGCCAGCAGTAAGGACTTTAGGGAGCAGTACTTC.

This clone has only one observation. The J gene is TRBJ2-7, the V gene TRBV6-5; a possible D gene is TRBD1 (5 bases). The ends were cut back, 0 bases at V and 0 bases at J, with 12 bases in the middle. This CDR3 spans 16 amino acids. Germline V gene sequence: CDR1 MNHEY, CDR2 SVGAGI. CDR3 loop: CASSYSGAPTSYEQYF. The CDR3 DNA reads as TGTGCCAGCAGTTACTCTGGGGCGCCCACCTCCTACGAGCAGTACTTC.

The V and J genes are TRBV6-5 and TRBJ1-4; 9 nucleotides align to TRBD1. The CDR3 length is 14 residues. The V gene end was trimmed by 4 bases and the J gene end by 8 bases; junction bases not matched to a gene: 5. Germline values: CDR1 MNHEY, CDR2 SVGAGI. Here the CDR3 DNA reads TGTGCCAGCAGTTCGACAGGGGGAGGAGAAAAACTGTTTTTT. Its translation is CASSSTGGGEKLFF.

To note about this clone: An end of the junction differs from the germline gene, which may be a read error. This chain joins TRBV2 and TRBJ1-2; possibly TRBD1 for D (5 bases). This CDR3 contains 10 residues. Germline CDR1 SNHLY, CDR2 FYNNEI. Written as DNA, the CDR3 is TGTGCCAGCAGTGAAGGGACACCGGCTTTC. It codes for CASSEGTPAF. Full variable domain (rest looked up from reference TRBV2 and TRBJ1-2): EPEVTQTPSHQVTQMGQEVILRCVPISNHLYFYWYRQILGQKVEFLVSFYNNEISEKSEIFDDQFSVERPDGSNFTLKIRSTKLEDSAMYFCASSEGTPAFGSGTRLTVV.

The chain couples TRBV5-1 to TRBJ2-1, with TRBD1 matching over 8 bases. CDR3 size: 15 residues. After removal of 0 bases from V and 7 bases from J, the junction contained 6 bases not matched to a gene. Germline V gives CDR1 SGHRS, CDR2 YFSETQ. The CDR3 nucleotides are TGCGCCAGCAGCTTGGGGGCGGGACAGGAGAATGAGCAGTTCTTC. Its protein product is CASSLGAGQENEQFF.

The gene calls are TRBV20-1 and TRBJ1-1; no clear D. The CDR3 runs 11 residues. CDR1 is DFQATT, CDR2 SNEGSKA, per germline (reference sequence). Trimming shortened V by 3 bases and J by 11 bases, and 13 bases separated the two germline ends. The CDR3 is CSASRRAGAFF. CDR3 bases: TGCAGTGCTAGCCGGAGGGCGGGGGCTTTCTTT.

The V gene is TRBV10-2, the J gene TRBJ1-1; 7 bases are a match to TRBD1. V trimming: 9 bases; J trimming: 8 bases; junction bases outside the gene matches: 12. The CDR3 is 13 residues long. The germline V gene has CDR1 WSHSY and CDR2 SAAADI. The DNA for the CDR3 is TGCGCCAGTGGGACAGTGCGAATAGGCGAAGCTTTCTTT. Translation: CASGTVRIGEAFF.

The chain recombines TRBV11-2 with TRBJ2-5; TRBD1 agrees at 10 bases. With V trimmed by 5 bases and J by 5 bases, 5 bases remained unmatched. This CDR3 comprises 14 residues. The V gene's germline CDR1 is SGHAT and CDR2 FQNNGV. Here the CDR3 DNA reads TGTGCCAGCAGCGATCGACAGGGGGCCGAGACCCAGTACTTC. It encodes CASSDRQGAETQYF.